The T cell receptor (beta chain) described here comes from a study of T-cell reconstitution after alpha-beta-depleted transplantation in children. Study conclusions and caveats: For some patients, TCRbeta diversity was high at day 60 because of recipient T cells and thymic progenitors that survived.

The junction had 3 bases not matched to a gene; V was cut back by 3 bases and J by 6 bases. The CDR3 runs to 13 residues. Germline CDR1 reads PRHDT; CDR2 reads FYEKMQ (reference sequence). Preparing the TCRbeta library involved the use of unique molecular identifiers. TCRdb re-called the PCR reads with MiXCR, one entry per CDR3 protein. This repertoire shows 780,000 or so distinct CDR3 sequences, around 17% found once; its top ten account for roughly 5%. This clonotype was recorded a few times. As yet, its antigen is unknown. Source: PBMCs, mostly from graft donor cells, taken 360 days after TCRalphabeta/CD19-depleted stem cell transplant. V is TRBV13 and J is TRBJ2-3; TRBD2 matches at 7 bases. The receptor was derived from a male patient between 5 and 17 years old who had a stem cell transplant for acute lymphoblastic leukemia, so the T cells may come from the graft donor. Written as DNA, the CDR3 is TGTGCCAGCAGCTTGAGCGGGAAGGATACGCAGTATTTT. Its translation: CASSLSGKDTQYF.